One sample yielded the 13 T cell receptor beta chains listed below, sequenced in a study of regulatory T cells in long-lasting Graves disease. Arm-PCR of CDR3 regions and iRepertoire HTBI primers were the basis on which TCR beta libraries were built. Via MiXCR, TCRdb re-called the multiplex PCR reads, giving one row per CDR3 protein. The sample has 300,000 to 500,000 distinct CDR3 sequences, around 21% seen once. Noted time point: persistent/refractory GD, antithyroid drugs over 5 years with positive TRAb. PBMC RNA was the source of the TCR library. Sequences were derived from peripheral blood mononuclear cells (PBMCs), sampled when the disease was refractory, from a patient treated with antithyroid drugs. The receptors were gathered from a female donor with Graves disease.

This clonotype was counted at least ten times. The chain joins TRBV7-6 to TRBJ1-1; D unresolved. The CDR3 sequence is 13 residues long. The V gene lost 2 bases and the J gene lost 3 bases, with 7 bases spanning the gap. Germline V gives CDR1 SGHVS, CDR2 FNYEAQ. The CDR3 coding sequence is TGTGCCAGCAGCTTAACGCAGTACACTGAAGCTTTCTTT. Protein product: CASSLTQYTEAFF. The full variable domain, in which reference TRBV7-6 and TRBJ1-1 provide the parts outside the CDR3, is GAGVSQSPRYKVTKRGQDVALRCDPISGHVSLYWYRQALGQGPEFLTYFNYEAQQDKSGLPNDRFSAERPEGSISTLTIQRTEQRDSAMYRCASSLTQYTEAFFGQGTRLTVV.

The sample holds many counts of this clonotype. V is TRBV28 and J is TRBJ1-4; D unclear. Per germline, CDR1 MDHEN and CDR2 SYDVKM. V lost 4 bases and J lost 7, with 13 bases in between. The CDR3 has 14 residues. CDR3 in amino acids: CASSSQWIREKLFF. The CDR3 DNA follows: TGTGCCAGCAGTTCCCAGTGGATTCGTGAAAAACTGTTTTTT.

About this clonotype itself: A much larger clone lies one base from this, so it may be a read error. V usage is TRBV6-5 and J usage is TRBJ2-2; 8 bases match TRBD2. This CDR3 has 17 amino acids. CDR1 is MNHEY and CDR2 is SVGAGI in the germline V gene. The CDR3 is CASSYRGAGGNTGELLF. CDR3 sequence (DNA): TGTGCCAGCAGTTACCGTGGGGCGGGAGGTAACACCGGGGAGCTGCTTTTT.

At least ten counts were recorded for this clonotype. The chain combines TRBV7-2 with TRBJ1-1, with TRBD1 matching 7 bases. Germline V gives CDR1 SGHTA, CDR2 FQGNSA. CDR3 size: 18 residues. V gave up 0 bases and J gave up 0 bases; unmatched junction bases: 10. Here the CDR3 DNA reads TGTGCCAGCAGCTTAGCGACACTGGTGGGACAGATGAACACTGAAGCTTTCTTT. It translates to CASSLATLVGQMNTEAFF.

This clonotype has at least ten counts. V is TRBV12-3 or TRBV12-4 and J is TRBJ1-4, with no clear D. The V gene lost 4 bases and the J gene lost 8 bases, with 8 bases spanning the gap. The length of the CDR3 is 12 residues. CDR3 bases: TGTGCCAGCAGTTGGGAGAACGAAAAACTGTTTTTT. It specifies CASSWENEKLFF.

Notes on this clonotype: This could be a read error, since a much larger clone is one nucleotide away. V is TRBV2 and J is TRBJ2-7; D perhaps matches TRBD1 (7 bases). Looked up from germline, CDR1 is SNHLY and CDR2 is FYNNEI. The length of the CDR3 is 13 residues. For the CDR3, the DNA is TGTGCCAGCACCGCGGGGACAGTCGAAGAGCGGTACTTC. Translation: CASTAGTVEERYF.

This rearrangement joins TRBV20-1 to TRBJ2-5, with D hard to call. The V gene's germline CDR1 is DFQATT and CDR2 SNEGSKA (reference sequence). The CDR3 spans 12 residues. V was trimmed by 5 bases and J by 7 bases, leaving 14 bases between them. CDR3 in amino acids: CSAPLEGWTQYF. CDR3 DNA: TGCAGTGCTCCACTCGAAGGTTGGACCCAGTACTTC.

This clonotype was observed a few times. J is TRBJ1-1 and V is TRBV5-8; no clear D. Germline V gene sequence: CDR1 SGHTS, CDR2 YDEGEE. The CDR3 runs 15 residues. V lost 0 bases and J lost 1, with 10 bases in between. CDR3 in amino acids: CASSLALLGNTEAFF. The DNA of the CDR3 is TGTGCCAGCAGCTTGGCGCTTTTGGGGAACACTGAAGCTTTCTTT.

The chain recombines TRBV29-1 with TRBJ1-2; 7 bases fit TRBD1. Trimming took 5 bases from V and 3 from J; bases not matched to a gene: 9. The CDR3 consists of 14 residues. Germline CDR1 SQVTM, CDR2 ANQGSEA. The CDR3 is CSVSGGTVDYGYTF. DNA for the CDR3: TGCAGCGTTAGTGGCGGGACAGTTGACTATGGCTACACCTTC.

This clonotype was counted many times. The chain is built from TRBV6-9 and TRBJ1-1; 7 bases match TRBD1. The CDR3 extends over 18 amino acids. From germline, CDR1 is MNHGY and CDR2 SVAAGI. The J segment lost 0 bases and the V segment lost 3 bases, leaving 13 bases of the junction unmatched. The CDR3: CASSYFNRGLGMNTEAFF. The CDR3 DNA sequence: TGTGCCAGCAGTTACTTTAATAGGGGGCTGGGAATGAACACTGAAGCTTTCTTT.

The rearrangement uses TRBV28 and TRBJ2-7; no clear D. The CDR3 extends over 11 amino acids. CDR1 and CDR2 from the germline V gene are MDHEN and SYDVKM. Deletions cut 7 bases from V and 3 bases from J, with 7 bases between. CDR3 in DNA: TGTGCCAGCAAATCATTCTACGAGCAGTACTTC. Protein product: CASKSFYEQYF.

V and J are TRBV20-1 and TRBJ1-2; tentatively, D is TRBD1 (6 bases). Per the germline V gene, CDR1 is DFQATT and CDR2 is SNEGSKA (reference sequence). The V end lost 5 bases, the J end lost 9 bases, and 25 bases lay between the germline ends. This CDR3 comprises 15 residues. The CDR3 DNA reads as TGCAGTGCTCGTCCCTCGACAGGCCAACCTATGAGCTACACCTTC. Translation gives CSARPSTGQPMSYTF.

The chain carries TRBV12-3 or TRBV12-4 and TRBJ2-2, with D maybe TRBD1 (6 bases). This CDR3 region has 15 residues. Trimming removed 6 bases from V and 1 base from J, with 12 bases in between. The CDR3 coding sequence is TGTGCCAGCAGCAGGGACACCCAGAACACCGGGGAGCTGTTTTTT. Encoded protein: CASSRDTQNTGELFF.